Listed below are T cell receptor beta chains from one sample, sequenced in a study of T cell responses to AZD1222 COVID-19 vaccine. TCRdb's table, derived via immunoSEQ multiplex PCR, lists solely in-frame clones and lacks some. This sample has 130,000 to 150,000 clones, with about 90% found just once. The specimen comprised peripheral blood, sampled on day 0 of AZD1222 vaccination. The receptor set was obtained from an adult in good health. CDR3s include the opening cysteine and the closing phenylalanine or tryptophan. Each record gives: V gene, D gene, clone size, J gene, CDR3 DNA, CDR3 protein. D genes are given only for firm matches. Size is omitted from some rows. Given values are once, few, many or a class for expanded clones.

TRBV3-1/TRBV3-2,-,once,TRBJ1-2,TGTGCCAGCAGCCAGATACAGGGCCATGGCTACACCTTC,CASSQIQGHGYTF
TRBV27,-,-,TRBJ1-1,TGTGCCAGCACCGCGGGGGGGACTGAAGCTTTCTTT,CASTAGGTEAFF
TRBV9,-,-,TRBJ2-3,TGTGCCAGCAGCCCCCGCTCGGGCAATCCTAGCACAGATACGCAGTATTTT,CASSPRSGNPSTDTQYF
TRBV6-2/TRBV6-3,TRBD1,-,TRBJ1-2,TGTGCCAGCAGCCGCGGGACAGGGGATCATGGCTACACCTTC,CASSRGTGDHGYTF
TRBV6-2/TRBV6-3,-,-,TRBJ2-6,TGTGCCAGCAGTCTGCTTTCTGCCAACGTCCTGACTTTC,CASSLLSANVLTF
TRBV9,-,few,TRBJ2-7,TGTGCCAGCAGCGTAGCTGCCCAGGGGCGGCACGAGCAGTACTTC,CASSVAAQGRHEQYF
TRBV14,-,-,TRBJ2-7,TGTGCCAGCAGCCCGGGCAGGGGCTTATCCTACGAGCAGTACTTC,CASSPGRGLSYEQYF
TRBV19,-,-,TRBJ1-1,TGTGCCAGTAGTAGACAGAGGACCAACACTGAAGCTTTCTTT,CASSRQRTNTEAFF
TRBV18,TRBD1,-,TRBJ1-1,TGTGCCAGCTCACCAAAAAGGGGGCTGGACACTGAAGCTTTCTTT,CASSPKRGLDTEAFF
TRBV7-8,-,few,TRBJ2-6,TGTGCCAGCAGCTTAGGTGGCTACAGGAGCTCTGGGGCCAACGTCCTGACTTTC,CASSLGGYRSSGANVLTF
TRBV4-1,-,-,TRBJ1-2,TGCGCCAGCAGCCGCGGAGGGAAGGGGAACTATGGCTACACCTTC,CASSRGGKGNYGYTF
TRBV21-1,-,-,TRBJ2-7,TGTGCCAGCAGCAAAGAGGACGCACCCTACGAGCAGTACTTC,CASSKEDAPYEQYF
TRBV2,-,-,TRBJ2-2,TGTGCCAGCAGGGGGACGGACTTCACCGGGGAGCTGTTTTTT,CASRGTDFTGELFF
TRBV7-9,-,once,TRBJ1-2,TGTGCCAGCAGATCCATGACGGGGGGGACTTATGGCTACACCTTC,CASRSMTGGTYGYTF
TRBV9,TRBD1,-,TRBJ1-2,TGTGCCAGCAGCGTAGGGACAGGGGGCTATGGCTACACCTTC,CASSVGTGGYGYTF
TRBV12-3/TRBV12-4,-,-,TRBJ1-1,TGTGCCAGCAGTTTAGAGAACACTGAAGCTTTCTTT,CASSLENTEAFF
TRBV5-1,-,-,TRBJ2-1,TGCGCCAGCAGGGGAGGCTCCTACAATGAGCAGTTCTTC,CASRGGSYNEQFF
TRBV5-1,-,-,TRBJ2-1,TGCGCCAGCAGCTTGGCTCCAGGGGCAACCTACAATGAGCAGTTCTTC,CASSLAPGATYNEQFF
TRBV2,-,-,TRBJ1-3,TGTGCCAGCAGGGCGGGCCTCCGGGACTCTGGAAACACCATATATTTT,CASRAGLRDSGNTIYF
TRBV4-2,-,-,TRBJ1-2,TGTGCCAGCAGCCCCTCCTCCGGACCGGTCTATGGCTACACCTTC,CASSPSSGPVYGYTF
TRBV7-2,TRBD2,-,TRBJ2-1,TGTGCCAGCAGCTTGGTTGCGGGAGCAGCGGAGCAGTTCTTC,CASSLVAGAAEQFF
TRBV6-2/TRBV6-3,-,-,TRBJ2-1,TGTGCCAGCAGTTACTCACTAGAAAACAATGAGCAGTTCTTC,CASSYSLENNEQFF
TRBV7-8,TRBD2,-,TRBJ2-7,TGTGCCAGCAGTCACGGGAGCGGGAGGATTGGCGAGCAGTACTTC,CASSHGSGRIGEQYF
TRBV5-6,-,-,TRBJ1-2,TGTGCCAGCAGCCAGACAGCGTCATGGGACGGCTACACCTTC,CASSQTASWDGYTF
TRBV24-1,-,-,TRBJ1-1,TGTGCCACCAGTGATACCCAGCCCAAGAACACTGAAGCTTTCTTT,CATSDTQPKNTEAFF
TRBV7-2,TRBD2,-,TRBJ2-7,TGTGCCAGCAGCTTAGCGTCGGGGGGTTCGAGCGAGCAGTACTTC,CASSLASGGSSEQYF
TRBV4-1,-,-,TRBJ1-6,TGCGCCAGCAGCCAAACCCCGGGGGAGTATTCACCCCTCCACTTT,CASSQTPGEYSPLHF
TRBV3-1/TRBV3-2,-,-,TRBJ2-4,TGTGCCAGCAGCCAAAGGTGGGGTATGGCCCTAGCCAAAAACATTCAGTACTTC,CASSQRWGMALAKNIQYF
TRBV6-5,-,-,TRBJ1-2,TGTGCCAGCAGTTCTAGGGGAACTGCTAACTATGGCTACACCTTC,CASSSRGTANYGYTF
TRBV19,TRBD1,-,TRBJ1-2,TGTGCCAGTAATGCCCCGGGACAGGGGGATGGCTACACCTTC,CASNAPGQGDGYTF
TRBV2,-,once,TRBJ1-1,TGTGCCAGCAGTGTTTTTCCACCACCCGGGGCTGAAGCTTTCTTT,CASSVFPPPGAEAFF
TRBV7-9,-,-,TRBJ2-7,TGTGCCAGCAGCCGGGACACCTCCTACGAGCAGTACTTC,CASSRDTSYEQYF
TRBV4-1,-,few,TRBJ2-7,TGCGCCAGCAGCCCCCACGCTACGGGAGAGCAGTACTTC,CASSPHATGEQYF
TRBV6-5,TRBD1,-,TRBJ1-2,TGTGCCGGGTTGGTAGGGACAGGGGTCGGCTACACCTTC,CAGLVGTGVGYTF
TRBV5-1,TRBD1,few,TRBJ1-4,TGCGCCAGCAGCTTGGGTGTCAGGGGGAATGAAAAACTGTTTTTT,CASSLGVRGNEKLFF
TRBV30,-,-,TRBJ1-1,TGTGCCTGGAGTCCGCCTCCTCACAGGGTTCGGGCTGAAGCTTTCTTT,CAWSPPPHRVRAEAFF
TRBV6-5,TRBD1,-,TRBJ1-3,TGTGCCAGCCGATCGGACAGGGGTGGAAACACCATATATTTT,CASRSDRGGNTIYF
TRBV7-3,-,-,TRBJ2-1,TGTGCCAGCAGCGGGCCGGGGGGCCCCTTTGGGAATGAGCAGTTCTTC,CASSGPGGPFGNEQFF
TRBV10-3,TRBD1,-,TRBJ2-7,TGTGCCACCCAAGGGCAGGGGGCTTACGAGCAGTACTTC,CATQGQGAYEQYF
TRBV5-5,-,-,TRBJ2-7,TGTGCCAGCAGCTTCCTGGGGAGTCCTCTCTACGAGCAGTACTTC,CASSFLGSPLYEQYF
TRBV6-5,-,-,TRBJ1-1,TGTGCCAGCAGTTACTCGCCAGGGCGGGACACTGAAGCTTTCTTT,CASSYSPGRDTEAFF
TRBV10-2,TRBD2,-,TRBJ2-7,TGCGCCACCTTCGCGGGAGGGTTCGAGCAGTACTTC,CATFAGGFEQYF